This TCR beta chain was obtained from a study of identical twins. This clonotype has ten or more counts. Trimming took 4 bases from V and 7 from J; bases not matched to a gene: 10. The CDR3 loop spans 15 amino acids. Germline CDR1 reads SEHNR; CDR2 reads FQNEAQ (reference sequence). Template switching created a universal primer site, and the cDNA included unique molecular identifiers. MiXCR, applied by TCRdb to the 5' RACE reads, yields one record per CDR3 protein. Of around 370,000 distinct CDR3 sequences listed, about 9% were seen once; the top ten hold approximately 8.9%. V usage is TRBV7-9 and J usage is TRBJ1-5; TRBD1 matches at 7 bases. The sequenced material came from naive T cells sorted from blood. This sequence originates from a woman aged 45-59 years in good health. Written as DNA, the CDR3 is TGTGCCAGCAGCTCGCAGGGGGGTTGGGGCCAGCCCCAGCATTTT. This translates into CASSSQGGWGQPQHF.